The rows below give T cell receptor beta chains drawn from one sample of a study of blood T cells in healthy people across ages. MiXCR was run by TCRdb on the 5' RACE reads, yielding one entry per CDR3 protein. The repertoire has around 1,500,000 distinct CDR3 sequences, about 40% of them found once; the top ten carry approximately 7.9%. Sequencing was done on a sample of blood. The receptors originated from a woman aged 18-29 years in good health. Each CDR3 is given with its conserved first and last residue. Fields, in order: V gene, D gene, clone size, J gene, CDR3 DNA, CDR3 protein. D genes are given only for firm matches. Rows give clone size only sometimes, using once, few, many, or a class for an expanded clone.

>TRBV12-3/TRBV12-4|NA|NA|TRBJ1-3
TGTGCCAGCACCCGGGGGGCCCACTCTGGAAACACCATATATTTT
CASTRGAHSGNTIYF
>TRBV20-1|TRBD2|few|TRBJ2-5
TGCAGTGCTAGTGCGGCTAGCGGGAGGGGGGGCCAAGAGACCCAGTACTTC
CSASAASGRGGQETQYF
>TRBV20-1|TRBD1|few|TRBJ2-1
TGCAGTGCTAGTGAGACAGGGCCATACAATGAGCAGTTCTTC
CSASETGPYNEQFF
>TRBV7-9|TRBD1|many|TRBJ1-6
TGTGCCAGCAGCCGCTCCCGGACAGGGGTTAATTCACCCCTCCACTTT
CASSRSRTGVNSPLHF
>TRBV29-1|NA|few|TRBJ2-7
TGCAGCGTTGATGCCCGGGCAAACGGCTCCTACGAGCAGTACTTC
CSVDARANGSYEQYF
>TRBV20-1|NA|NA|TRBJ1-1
TGCAGTGCTACTGACACTGAAGCTTTCTTT
CSATDTEAFF
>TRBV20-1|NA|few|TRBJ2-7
TGCAGTGCTCAGATTACTAGGGGCCAGGCCAGAGACACCCAGTACTTC
CSAQITRGQARDTQYF
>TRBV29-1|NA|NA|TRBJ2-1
TGCATCCCGATCCTAGCATACAGTGAGCAGTTCTTC
CIPILAYSEQFF
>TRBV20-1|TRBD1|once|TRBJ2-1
TGCAGTGCCCCGGGACAGGCGACGGGTAATGAGCAGTTCTTC
CSAPGQATGNEQFF
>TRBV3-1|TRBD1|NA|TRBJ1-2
TGTGCCAGCAGCCTTTCCACGGGACAGCATAACTATGGCTACACCTTC
CASSLSTGQHNYGYTF
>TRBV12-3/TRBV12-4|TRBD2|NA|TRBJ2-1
TGTGCCAGCAGTTCTAGTTTCGAGCGGGACTCCTACAATGAGCAGTTCTTC
CASSSSFERDSYNEQFF
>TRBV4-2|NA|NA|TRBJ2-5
TGTGCCAGCAGCCATGGTGGGAGCCAAGAGACCCAGTACTTC
CASSHGGSQETQYF
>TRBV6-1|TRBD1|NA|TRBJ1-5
TGTGCCAGCAGGGGGACAGGGACGCCTCCTTCGGATCAGCCCCAGCATTTT
CASRGTGTPPSDQPQHF
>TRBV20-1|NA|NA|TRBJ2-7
TGCAGTGCTAGTGGGGTTGCGGGGGCCTTTTCCGAGCAGTACTTC
CSASGVAGAFSEQYF
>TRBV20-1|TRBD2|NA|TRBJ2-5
TGCAGTGCTTGGACTAGCGAGGACTACAATGAGCAGTACTTC
CSAWTSEDYNEQYF
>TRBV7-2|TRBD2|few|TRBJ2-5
TGTGCCAGCAGCTTATTCCCCCGGGGGGTGGAGACCCAGTACTTC
CASSLFPRGVETQYF
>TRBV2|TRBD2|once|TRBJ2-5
TGTGCCAGCAGTGAGGGGACTAGCGTGGGAGAGACCCAGTACTTC
CASSEGTSVGETQYF
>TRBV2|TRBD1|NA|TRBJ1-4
TGTGCCAGCATACAGGGGGTTGAAAAACTGTTTTTT
CASIQGVEKLFF
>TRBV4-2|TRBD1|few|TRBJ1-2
TGTGCCAGCAGCCAAGATATCACAGGGGCAGGCTACACCTTC
CASSQDITGAGYTF
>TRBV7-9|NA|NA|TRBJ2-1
TGTGCCAGCAGCTTAGATGACGACCGGGATGAGCAGTTCTTC
CASSLDDDRDEQFF
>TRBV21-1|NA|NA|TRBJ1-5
TGTGCCGGACAGGGGGAGAGGGGTCAGCCCCAGCATTTT
CAGQGERGQPQHF
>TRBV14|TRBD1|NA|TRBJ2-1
TGTGCCAGCCGAAGATCGGGACAGCCATACAATGAGCAGTTCTTC
CASRRSGQPYNEQFF
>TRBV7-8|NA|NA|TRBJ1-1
TGTGCCAGCAGCTTAGATTACGGGGGAAGGAGGAACACTGAAGCTTTCTTT
CASSLDYGGRRNTEAFF
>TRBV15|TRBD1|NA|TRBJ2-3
TGTGCCACCAGCAGTGGGACAGGGGGAAGCACAGATACGCAGTATTTT
CATSSGTGGSTDTQYF
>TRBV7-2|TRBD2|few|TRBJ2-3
TGTGCCAGCAGGTTACGGCGGGAGAGCACAGATACGCAGTATTTT
CASRLRRESTDTQYF
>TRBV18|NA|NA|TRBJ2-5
TGTGCCAGCGCAGGCAGCGTCGTAGAGACCCAGTACTTC
CASAGSVVETQYF
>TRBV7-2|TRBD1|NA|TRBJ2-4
TGTGCCAGCAGCTCCGGACAGGGACTAGCCAAAAACATTCAGTACTTC
CASSSGQGLAKNIQYF
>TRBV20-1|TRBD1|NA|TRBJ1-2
TGCAGTGCGGGACAGGGGATCGATGGCTACACCTTC
CSAGQGIDGYTF
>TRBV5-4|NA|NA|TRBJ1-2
TGTGCCAGCAGCTTGGGTATAGGGATCGGTAACTATGGCTACACCTTC
CASSLGIGIGNYGYTF
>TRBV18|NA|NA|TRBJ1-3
TGTGCCAGCTCACCACTTCTTTCTGGAAACACCATATATTTT
CASSPLLSGNTIYF